Shown below are 2 T cell receptor beta chains from a single sample sequenced in a study of T-cell reconstitution after alpha-beta-depleted transplantation in children. As it was prepared, the TCRbeta library received unique molecular identifiers. TCRdb reprocessed the PCR reads with MiXCR, giving one entry per CDR3 protein. The sample holds approximately 510,000 distinct CDR3 sequences, around 20% seen once. Sequences were derived from PBMCs from the stem cell graft donor, sampled from the stem cell graft. The receptor source for this set is a human donor who donated a stem cell graft to a child with acute lymphoblastic leukemia.

This clonotype has only a few counts. The gene calls are TRBV5-6 and TRBJ2-1, with D possibly matching TRBD2 (6 bases). The CDR3 has 14 residues. Germline V gene lookup returns CDR1 SGHDT and CDR2 YYEEEE. V was cut by 2 bases and J by 10 bases, with 16 bases left in between. CDR3 protein: CASSFGLGGGEQFF. The CDR3 DNA follows: TGTGCCAGCAGCTTTGGACTGGGGGGTGGGGAGCAGTTCTTC.

This clonotype was observed a handful of times. The V and J genes are TRBV18 and TRBJ1-4; D may be TRBD1 (5 bases). The CDR3 runs to 13 residues. Germline-derived CDR1 and CDR2 are KGHSH and LQKENI. The ends were cut back, 7 bases at V and 8 bases at J, with 14 bases in the middle. CDR3 region: CASCRGLEEKLFF. Here the CDR3 DNA reads TGTGCCAGCTGTCGGGGGTTAGAGGAAAAACTGTTTTTT.